The rows below give T cell receptor beta chains drawn from one sample of a study of siplizumab effects on memory and regulatory T cells. Data came from immunoSEQ multiplex PCR; TCRdb stores just in-frame clones and leaves some out. Among tens of thousands of clones listed, roughly 93% were seen once. Sequenced material: CD8+ T cells sorted from blood. The receptors come from a human donor in good health. Each CDR3 is given with its conserved first and last residue. The D gene is left open where the match is weak. Size tells how often a clone was seen (once, few, many) or the class of an expanded clone, and some rows leave it out.

TRBJ2-7	TRBV7-7	.	.	TGTGCTAGCAGCTTAGAACCAGGGACCCTTTTACAAGAGCAGTACTTC	CASSLEPGTLLQEQYF
TRBJ2-2	TRBV7-9	TRBD2	.	TGTGCCAGCAGCCCCCCTAGCGCTGGGGGGGACACCGGGGAGCTGTTTTTT	CASSPPSAGGDTGELFF
TRBJ2-7	TRBV7-9	TRBD1	.	TGTGCCGCCCTTGGACAGGACTCCTACGAGCAGTACTTC	CAALGQDSYEQYF
TRBJ1-4	TRBV7-9	TRBD1	.	TGTGCCAGCAGCTTACCCGGGACAGGGAATGAAAAACTGTTTTTT	CASSLPGTGNEKLFF
TRBJ2-3	TRBV19	TRBD2	.	TGTGCCAGTAGTATAAGACTAGCGGGAGGGAGGGTCACAGATACGCAGTATTTT	CASSIRLAGGRVTDTQYF
TRBJ2-2	TRBV14	.	few	TGTGCCAGCAGCCAAGTCAGCACCGGGGAGCTGTTTTTT	CASSQVSTGELFF
TRBJ2-1	TRBV11-3	TRBD1	.	TGTGCCAGCAGCTCCCGAATTTTCCGACAGGGGCCTTACAATGAGCAGTTCTTC	CASSSRIFRQGPYNEQFF
TRBJ1-1	TRBV6-1	.	.	TGTGCCAGCAGTGAAGGGGGCACTGAAGCTTTCTTT	CASSEGGTEAFF
TRBJ2-2	TRBV10-1	TRBD2	.	TGCGCCAGCATCGAGAGACTAGCGGGGAACGGCGGGGAGCTGTTTTTT	CASIERLAGNGGELFF
TRBJ2-5	TRBV27	.	.	TGTGCCAGCAGTTTATCTGTAGGGGGGCACGAGACCCAGTACTTC	CASSLSVGGHETQYF
TRBJ1-2	TRBV7-8	.	.	TGTGCCAGCAGCCATAAGCCCGAGAACCCCTATGGCTACACCTTC	CASSHKPENPYGYTF
TRBJ1-6	TRBV5-4	TRBD1	.	TGTGCCAGCAGAACGGGACAGGGAGAGGCACCCCTCCACTTT	CASRTGQGEAPLHF
TRBJ2-7	TRBV10-3	TRBD1	.	TGTGCCATCAGTCCCGGGACAGGGGCGGGTGAGCAGTACTTC	CAISPGTGAGEQYF
TRBJ2-5	TRBV5-6	TRBD1	.	TGTGCCAGCAGCTTCCCTACAGGGGACGGGGAGACCCAGTACTTC	CASSFPTGDGETQYF
TRBJ2-5	TRBV4-1	.	.	TGCGCCAGCAGCCAAGGCCGTCGACTCCCGTACCAAGAGACCCAGTACTTC	CASSQGRRLPYQETQYF
TRBJ2-1	TRBV11-2	TRBD2	.	TGTGCCAGCAGCCGGGGGGTATACAATGAGCAGTTCTTC	CASSRGVYNEQFF
TRBJ2-1	TRBV2	TRBD1	.	TGTGCCAGCACAGGGACAGTCGACAATGAGCAGTTCTTC	CASTGTVDNEQFF
TRBJ1-1	TRBV18	TRBD1	.	TGTGCCAGCTCAGCCCGGGACAGGGTTTTACCGACCGAGACGAACACTGAAGCTTTCTTT	CASSARDRVLPTETNTEAFF
TRBJ1-1	TRBV10-3	.	once	TGTGCCATCAGTGTGGGGGAGGAAGCTTTCTTT	CAISVGEEAFF
TRBJ2-1	TRBV7-8	.	.	TGTGCCAGCAGCGGAGGGAGAGATGAGCAGTTCTTC	CASSGGRDEQFF
TRBJ1-6	TRBV6-5	.	.	TGTGCCAGCAGTTACGGGGATAGCGCGAATTCTCCCCTCCACTTT	CASSYGDSANSPLHF
TRBJ2-7	TRBV27	TRBD2	.	TGTGCCAGCAGTTTATCGGGACTAGCGTTCTATCACTCCTACGAGCAGTACTTC	CASSLSGLAFYHSYEQYF
TRBJ1-1	TRBV27	TRBD1	.	TGTGCCAGCAGTTTATTAGGGGGCTTAACTGAAGCTTTCTTT	CASSLLGGLTEAFF
TRBJ2-1	TRBV5-1	.	.	TGCGCCAGCAGCTTCGGTTTCGCCAGGGGCGTCGATGAGCAGTTCTTC	CASSFGFARGVDEQFF
TRBJ2-7	TRBV7-2	.	.	TGTGCCAGCAGCCGCGGCGGACAGAACTACGAGCAGTACTTC	CASSRGGQNYEQYF
TRBJ2-1	TRBV6-5	.	.	TGTGCCAGCAGTTACGGGGGATTGGGCAATGAGCAGTTCTTC	CASSYGGLGNEQFF
TRBJ1-2	TRBV27	.	once	TGTGCCAGCAGTTTACTGACCGGGGTGGGCTACACCTTC	CASSLLTGVGYTF
TRBJ1-2	TRBV7-2	.	.	TGTGCCAGCAGCCCTGGCCCGGGACCGAAATATGGCTACACCTTC	CASSPGPGPKYGYTF
TRBJ2-3	TRBV4-1	.	.	TGCGCCAGCAGCCAAGAGGGCGCCTATGCAGATACGCAGTATTTT	CASSQEGAYADTQYF
TRBJ2-7	TRBV9	TRBD2	.	TGTGCCAGCAGCGTAGGTAGCGGGGCCCTCGGAGAGCAGTACTTC	CASSVGSGALGEQYF
TRBJ2-7	TRBV10-1	TRBD1	.	TGCGCCAGCAGTGAGTCGACAGGGTCCGGTTACGAGCAGTACTTC	CASSESTGSGYEQYF